The 11 T cell receptor beta chains below were found in one sample sequenced in a study of blood T cells in healthy people across ages. Through a sample-barcoded 5' primer and a J-beta primer mix, a second PCR was run for roughly 7 to 12 cycles. TCRdb fed the 5' RACE reads into MiXCR, producing one record per CDR3 protein. The sample has more than 650,000 distinct CDR3 sequences; 20% to 30% are singletons. These data are also associated with another study on T cells of mothers and their children.

The sequencing input was blood. The receptors stem from a boy between 5 and 17 years old in good health.

The chain has TRBV2 and TRBJ2-1; 10 nucleotides match TRBD1. The end of the DNA fits TRBJ2-5 better, so the J call may be wrong. The CDR3 contains 17 residues. Germline V CDR1 and CDR2: SNHLY, FYNNEI. CDR3 sequence: CASSEGRTGGVFETQYF. The CDR3 DNA sequence: TGTGCCAGCAGTGAAGGACGGACAGGGGGTGTATTCGAGACCCAGTACTTC.

This clonotype was counted between two and nine times. V usage is TRBV20-1 and J usage is TRBJ2-7; D possibly uses TRBD1 or TRBD2 (6 bases each). Germline CDR1 reads DFQATT; CDR2 reads SNEGSKA (reference sequence). Deletions cut 6 bases from V and 3 bases from J, with 18 bases between. The CDR3 sequence is 14 residues long. CDR3 nucleotide sequence: TGCAGTGCCGCACAGGGAGGATATTTCTACGAGCAGTACTTC. It yields the protein CSAAQGGYFYEQYF.

This clonotype was seen more than once but under ten times. CDR3 in amino acids: CASRPQGSGNTIYF. The CDR3 DNA is TGTGCCAGCAGGCCACAGGGGTCTGGAAACACCATATATTTT. The rearrangement joins TRBV12-3 or TRBV12-4 to TRBJ1-3, with TRBD1 identical over 7 bases. The junction had 3 bases not matched to a gene; V was cut back by 6 bases and J by 1 base. This CDR3 is 14 amino acids long.

The V and J genes are TRBV5-1 and TRBJ2-5, with TRBD1 matching over 8 bases. CDR3 length: 15 amino acids. V lost 5 bases, J lost 5 bases, and 11 bases stayed unmatched. Germline lookup yields CDR1 SGHRS and CDR2 YFSETQ. The DNA of the CDR3 is TGCGCCAGCAGGGGTTTTGGACAGGGTATCGAGACCCAGTACTTC. This sequence encodes CASRGFGQGIETQYF.

The chain joins TRBV7-3 to TRBJ2-3; 13 bases agree with TRBD2. Germline loops: CDR1 SGHTA, CDR2 FQGTGA. The length of the CDR3 is 19 residues. The trim removed 2 bases at V and 0 bases at J, leaving 8 bases unmatched. CDR3 sequence reads: CASSLVFTSGGASTDTQYF. The CDR3 coding sequence is TGTGCCAGCAGCTTAGTTTTTACTAGCGGGGGGGCGAGCACAGATACGCAGTATTTT. Full variable domain (rest looked up from reference TRBV7-3 and TRBJ2-3): GAGVSQTPSNKVTEKGKYVELRCDPISGHTALYWYRQSLGQGPEFLIYFQGTGAADDSGLPNDRFFAVRPEGSVSTLKIQRTERGDSAVYLCASSLVFTSGGASTDTQYFGPGTRLTVL.

This clonotype was picked up a small number of times. CDR3 in DNA: TGTGCCAGCACCCCGGGACAGGGGGCCGGGAACACTGAAGCTTTCTTT. This encodes CASTPGQGAGNTEAFF. The chain couples TRBV12-3 or TRBV12-4 to TRBJ1-1, with 12 bases lining up with TRBD1. The junction had 7 bases not matched to a gene; V was cut back by 7 bases and J by 1 base. This CDR3 spans 16 amino acids.

The CDR3 is CASSFRRDNYGYTF. The CDR3 DNA reads TGTGCCAGCAGTTTCCGGAGGGATAACTATGGCTACACCTTC. The chain uses TRBV12-3 or TRBV12-4 and TRBJ1-2; D is unclear. Trimming cost V 3 bases and J 1 base, with 9 bases left between them. The CDR3 consists of 14 residues.

The V call is TRBV20-1, the J call TRBJ2-5; the match to TRBD2 covers 8 bases. The CDR3 sequence is 14 residues long. Germline V gives CDR1 DFQATT, CDR2 SNEGSKA (reference sequence). V gave up 6 bases and J gave up 7 bases; unmatched junction bases: 13. In DNA, the CDR3 is TGCAGTGCGCATCGCGGGGGGCCTAAAGGGACCCAGTACTTC. Amino acids: CSAHRGGPKGTQYF.

The chain combines TRBV2 with TRBJ2-3, with D perhaps assigned TRBD1 or TRBD2 (5 bases each). CDR1 is SNHLY and CDR2 is FYNNEI in the germline V gene. The CDR3 sequence is 14 residues long. V was pared by 6 bases and J by 3 bases, with 13 bases between. CDR3 in DNA: TGTGCCAGCAGGGCTGAGGGGTGGACAGATACGCAGTATTTT. As protein: CASRAEGWTDTQYF.

The chain carries TRBV4-1 and TRBJ1-2; possible D gene TRBD1, 5 bases. Trimming shortened V by 0 bases and J by 2 bases, and 13 bases separated the two germline ends. Germline CDR1 reads MGHRA; CDR2 reads YSYEKL. The CDR3 runs to 16 residues. The CDR3 reads CASSQDQAGQNYGYTF. CDR3 sequence (DNA): TGCGCCAGCAGCCAAGATCAGGCAGGGCAAAACTATGGCTACACCTTC.

This clonotype has more than one count but fewer than ten. V and J are TRBV4-1 and TRBJ1-1, with unresolved D. The CDR3 spans 14 residues. V lost 4 bases and J lost 3, with 12 bases in between. From germline, CDR1 is MGHRA and CDR2 YSYEKL. The CDR3 DNA reads TGCGCCAGCAGCCCAACCCGATTGGACACTGAAGCTTTCTTT. Translated, it gives CASSPTRLDTEAFF.